Listed here are 5 T cell receptor beta chains from one sample, sequenced in a study of control samples from healthy donors and cancer patients. Method: immunoSEQ multiplex PCR; TCRdb's copy keeps in-frame clones and lacks some. This sample has more than 150,000 clones; 92% occur once, and the top ten carry approximately 0.7%. Sample: blood. The source of these receptors is a woman under 40 in good health.

There are a few counts of this clone. The J gene is TRBJ2-7, the V gene TRBV6-1, with D perhaps matching TRBD1 (6 bases). CDR3 length: 14 residues. V gave up 0 bases and J gave up 2 bases, with 8 bases separating them. Germline V gene lookup returns CDR1 MNHNS and CDR2 SASEGT. DNA of the CDR3: TGTGCCAGCAGTGAAGCGGACAGAGCCTACGAGCAGTACTTC. This codes for CASSEADRAYEQYF.

The gene calls are TRBV15 and TRBJ2-1; D is unclear. This CDR3 contains 13 residues. CDR1 is LNHNV, CDR2 YYDKDF, per germline (reference sequence). Trimming left V 8 bases short and J 9 bases short, with 17 bases between. CDR3: CATEFRPSREQFF. CDR3 sequence (DNA): TGTGCCACCGAGTTTCGCCCGTCTCGTGAGCAGTTCTTC. The full variable domain, completed using reference TRBV15 and TRBJ2-1, is DAMVIQNPRYQVTQFGKPVTLSCSQTLNHNVMYWYQQKSSQAPKLLFHYYDKDFNNEADTPDNFQSRRPNTSFCFLDIRSPGLGDTAMYLCATEFRPSREQFFGPGTRLTVL.

This clone was observed once. This chain links TRBV7-9 with TRBJ2-2; unclear D gene. The CDR3 is 15 residues long. V lost 5 bases to trimming and J lost 4 bases, with 14 bases between them. Germline V gene data show CDR1 as SEHNR and CDR2 as FQNEAQ (reference sequence). The CDR3 DNA follows: TGTGCCAGCAGCCCACGTCCCAAAAGCACCGGGGAGCTGTTTTTT. This encodes CASSPRPKSTGELFF.

V and J are TRBV19 and TRBJ2-3; TRBD2 matches 15 bases. V trimming: 6 bases; J trimming: 8 bases; junction bases outside the gene matches: 6. The CDR3 has 15 amino acids. The germline gives CDR1 LNHDA, CDR2 SQIVND (reference sequence). In DNA, the CDR3 is TGTGCCAGTAGCCCGGGACTAGCGGGAGGCACTACGCAGTATTTT. Its protein product is CASSPGLAGGTTQYF.

The chain carries TRBV5-8 and TRBJ1-5; TRBD1 matches at 10 bases. Losses at the gene ends were 4 bases for V and 2 bases for J; bases not matched to a gene: 9. Looked up from germline, CDR1 is SGHTS and CDR2 is YDEGEE. The CDR3 runs to 17 residues. The CDR3 region has the DNA TGTGCCAGCAGCCTGGAGGGGACAGGGGCCGGCAATCAGCCCCAGCATTTT. The encoded protein is CASSLEGTGAGNQPQHF.